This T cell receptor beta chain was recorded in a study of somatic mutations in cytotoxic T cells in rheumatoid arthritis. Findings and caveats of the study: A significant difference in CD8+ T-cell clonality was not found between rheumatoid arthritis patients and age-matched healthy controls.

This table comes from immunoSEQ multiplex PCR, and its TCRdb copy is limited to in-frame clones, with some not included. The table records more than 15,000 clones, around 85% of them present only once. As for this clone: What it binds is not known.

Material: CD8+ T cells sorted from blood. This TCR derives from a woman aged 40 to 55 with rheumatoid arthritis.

This chain's CDR3 is CASSQERTAYNEQFF. The CDR3 DNA follows: TGCGCCAGCAGCCAAGAAAGGACAGCCTACAATGAGCAGTTCTTC. The chain has TRBV4-1 and TRBJ2-1; possibly TRBD1 for D (6 bases). The ends were cut back, 0 bases at V and 2 bases at J, with 8 bases in the middle. The CDR3 consists of 15 residues. Germline CDR1 and CDR2: MGHRA and YSYEKL.